The entry below gives a single T cell receptor (beta chain) sequence along with its context. No antigen is known for it. The ends were cut back, 5 bases at V and 1 base at J, with 12 bases in the middle. CDR3 length equals 15 residues. Germline assignment: CDR1 SNHLY and CDR2 FYNNEI. The sample is drawn from a study of T cell responses to AZD1222 COVID-19 vaccine. Whole-study findings and limits: Repertoires were obtained solely post-peak T cell response. Unmutated variant regions are reportedly targeted by nearly half of spike-specific TCRs. Across spike, vaccine-associated CD4 TCRs were found, dominant at 160-218 and 743-854. Only five or six AZD1222 recipients were seropositive at baseline.

Using immunoSEQ multiplex PCR, the repertoire was profiled, and TCRdb retains in-frame clones only, with some absent. Of some 150,000 clones listed, 88% are singletons. This TCR was sampled from an adult who received the MenACWY meningococcal vaccine as a control. Source: peripheral blood, taken 28 days after the second dose of the MenACWY control vaccine. The V and J genes are TRBV2 and TRBJ1-5; tentatively, D is TRBD1 (5 bases). The CDR3 region is CASSSLRDSNQPQHF. CDR3 nucleotides: TGTGCCAGCAGTTCACTCCGGGACAGCAATCAGCCCCAGCATTTT.